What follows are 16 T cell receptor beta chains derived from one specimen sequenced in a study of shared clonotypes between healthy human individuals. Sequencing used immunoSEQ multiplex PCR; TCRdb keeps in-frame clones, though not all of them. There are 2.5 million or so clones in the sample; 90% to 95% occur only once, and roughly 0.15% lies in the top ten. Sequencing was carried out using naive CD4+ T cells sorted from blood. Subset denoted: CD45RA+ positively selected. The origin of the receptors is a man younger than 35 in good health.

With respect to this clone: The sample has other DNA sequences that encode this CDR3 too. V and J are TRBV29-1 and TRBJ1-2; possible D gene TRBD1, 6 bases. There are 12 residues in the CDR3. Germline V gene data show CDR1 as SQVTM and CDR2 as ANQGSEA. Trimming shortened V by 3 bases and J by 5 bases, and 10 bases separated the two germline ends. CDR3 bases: TGCAGCGTTGATCGAGGGGGGTATGGCTACACCTTC. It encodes CSVDRGGYGYTF.

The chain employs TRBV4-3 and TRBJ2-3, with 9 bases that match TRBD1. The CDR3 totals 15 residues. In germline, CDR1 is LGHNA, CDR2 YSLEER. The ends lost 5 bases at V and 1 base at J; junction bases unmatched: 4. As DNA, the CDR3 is TGCGCCAGCAGCTTCCGGGACAGGGGCACAGATACGCAGTATTTT. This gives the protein CASSFRDRGTDTQYF.

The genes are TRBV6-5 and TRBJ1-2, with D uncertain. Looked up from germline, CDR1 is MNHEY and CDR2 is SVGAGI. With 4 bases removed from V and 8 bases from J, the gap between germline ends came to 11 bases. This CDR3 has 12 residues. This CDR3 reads CASSSTALGYTF. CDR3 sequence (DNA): TGTGCCAGCAGTTCCACGGCGTTGGGCTACACCTTC.

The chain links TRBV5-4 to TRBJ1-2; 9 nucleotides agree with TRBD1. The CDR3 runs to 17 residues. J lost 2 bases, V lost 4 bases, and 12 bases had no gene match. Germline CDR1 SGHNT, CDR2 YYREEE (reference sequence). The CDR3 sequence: CASSPDRGRTSNYGYTF. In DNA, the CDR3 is TGTGCCAGCAGCCCGGACAGGGGAAGAACATCGAACTATGGCTACACCTTC. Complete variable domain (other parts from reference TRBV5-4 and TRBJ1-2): ETGVTQSPTHLIKTRGQQVTLRCSSQSGHNTVSWYQQALGQGPQFIFQYYREEENGRGNFPPRFSGLQFPNYSSELNVNALELDDSALYLCASSPDRGRTSNYGYTFGSGTRLTVV.

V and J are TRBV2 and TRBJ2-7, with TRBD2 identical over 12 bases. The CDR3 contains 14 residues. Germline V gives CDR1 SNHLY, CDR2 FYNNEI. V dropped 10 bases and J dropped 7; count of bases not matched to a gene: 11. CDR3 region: CANRLAGESLEQYF. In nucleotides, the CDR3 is TGTGCCAACCGACTAGCGGGAGAGTCGTTAGAGCAGTACTTC. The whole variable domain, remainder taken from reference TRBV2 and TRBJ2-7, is EPEVTQTPSHQVTQMGQEVILRCVPISNHLYFYWYRQILGQKVEFLVSFYNNEISEKSEIFDDQFSVERPDGSNFTLKIRSTKLEDSAMYFCANRLAGESLEQYFGPGTRLTVT.

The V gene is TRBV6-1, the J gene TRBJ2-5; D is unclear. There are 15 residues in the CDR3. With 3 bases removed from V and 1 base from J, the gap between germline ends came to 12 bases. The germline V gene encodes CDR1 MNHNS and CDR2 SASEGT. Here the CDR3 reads CASSDQHRAQETQYF. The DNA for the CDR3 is TGTGCCAGCAGTGACCAGCATCGGGCCCAAGAGACCCAGTACTTC.

CDR3 nucleotide sequence: TGCGCCAGCAGCAAGGACACTTATAATTCACCCCTCCACTTT. Protein sequence: CASSKDTYNSPLHF. V gene TRBV5-1 combines with J gene TRBJ1-6, with a tentative D call TRBD1 (5 bases). The ends were cut back, 4 bases at V and 4 bases at J, with 9 bases in the middle. Germline V gene data show CDR1 as SGHRS and CDR2 as YFSETQ. CDR3 length: 14 amino acids.

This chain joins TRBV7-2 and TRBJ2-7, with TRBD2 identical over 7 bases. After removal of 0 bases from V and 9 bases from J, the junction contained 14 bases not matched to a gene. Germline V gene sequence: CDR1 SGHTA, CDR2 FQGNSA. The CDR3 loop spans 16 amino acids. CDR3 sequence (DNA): TGTGCCAGCAGCTTAGCGACTAGCAGCTACCAGGAGGCGCAGTACTTC. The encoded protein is CASSLATSSYQEAQYF.

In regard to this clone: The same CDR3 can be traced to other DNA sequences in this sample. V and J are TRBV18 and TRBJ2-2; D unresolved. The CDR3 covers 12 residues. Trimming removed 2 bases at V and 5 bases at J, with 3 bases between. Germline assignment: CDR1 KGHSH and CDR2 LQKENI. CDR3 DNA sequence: TGTGCCAGCTCACCAGGAACCGGGGAGCTGTTTTTT. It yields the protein CASSPGTGELFF.

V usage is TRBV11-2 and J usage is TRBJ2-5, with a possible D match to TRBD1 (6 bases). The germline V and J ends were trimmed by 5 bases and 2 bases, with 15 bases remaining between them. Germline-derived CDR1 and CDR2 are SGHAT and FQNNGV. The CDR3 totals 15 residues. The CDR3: CASSSPDSRQETQYF. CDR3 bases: TGTGCCAGCAGCAGTCCGGACAGCCGACAAGAGACCCAGTACTTC.

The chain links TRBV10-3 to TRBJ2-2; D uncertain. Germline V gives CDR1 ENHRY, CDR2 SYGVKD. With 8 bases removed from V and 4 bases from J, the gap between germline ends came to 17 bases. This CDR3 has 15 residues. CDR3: CAIAGVQSGTGELFF. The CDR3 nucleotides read TGTGCCATCGCTGGGGTCCAGTCGGGCACCGGGGAGCTGTTTTTT.

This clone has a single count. DNA for the CDR3: TGTGCCAGCCCGTTACCCGGGCGGCGAGGTCCGCAGACCCAGTACTTC. This encodes CASPLPGRRGPQTQYF. The chain recombines TRBV28 with TRBJ2-5; D is unclear. The CDR3 is 16 amino acids. V was pared by 8 bases and J by 6 bases, with 25 bases between. The germline gives CDR1 MDHEN, CDR2 SYDVKM. Looking up the rest from reference TRBV28 and TRBJ2-5 gives the full variable domain: DVKVTQSSRYLVKRTGEKVFLECVQDMDHENMFWYRQDPGLGLRLIYFSYDVKMKEKGDIPEGYSVSREKKERFSLILESASTNQTSMYLCASPLPGRRGPQTQYFGPGTRLLVL.

For the CDR3, the DNA is TGTGCCAGCAACAGGGCCTTACCTGACAACAATGAGCAGTTCTTC. Protein sequence: CASNRALPDNNEQFF. The chain recombines TRBV6-5 with TRBJ2-1, with D perhaps matching TRBD1 (6 bases). V lost 7 bases and J lost 5, with 18 bases in between. CDR1 and CDR2 (germline): MNHEY, SVGAGI. The CDR3 is 15 residues long.

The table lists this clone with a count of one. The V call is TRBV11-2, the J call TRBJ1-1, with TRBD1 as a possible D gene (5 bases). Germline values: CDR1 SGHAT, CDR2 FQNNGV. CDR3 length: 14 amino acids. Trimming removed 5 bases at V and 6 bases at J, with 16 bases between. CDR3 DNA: TGTGCCAGCAGCCTTGGGGCGGGTTCGGCTGAAGCTTTCTTT. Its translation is CASSLGAGSAEAFF.

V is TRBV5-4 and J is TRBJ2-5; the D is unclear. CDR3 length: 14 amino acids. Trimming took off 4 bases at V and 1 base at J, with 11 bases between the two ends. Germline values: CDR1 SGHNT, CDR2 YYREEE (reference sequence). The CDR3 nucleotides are TGTGCCAGCAGCCAGGCTGCGATCCAAGAGACCCAGTACTTC. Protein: CASSQAAIQETQYF.

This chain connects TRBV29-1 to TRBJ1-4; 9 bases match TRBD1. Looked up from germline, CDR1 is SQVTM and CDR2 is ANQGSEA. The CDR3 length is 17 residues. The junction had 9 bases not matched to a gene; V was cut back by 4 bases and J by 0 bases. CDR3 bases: TGCAGCGTTGCCCGGGACAGGGTATCAGCAACTAATGAAAAACTGTTTTTT. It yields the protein CSVARDRVSATNEKLFF.